This passage covers 11 T cell receptor beta chains from one sample sequenced in a study of blood T cell repertoires in COVID-19 (dated by TCRdb to 2019 to 2021). To prepare the library, the immunoSEQ multiplex PCR assay was applied. Sourced from immuneACCESS, this table was stored by TCRdb with only in-frame sequences that have V and J called. A share of the clones is absent; for the studies checked, an unresolved V gene accounts for under half, and the remainder has no known explanation. Here the sample has about 470,000 clones; about 90% occur a single time. The top ten constitute 0.7% of the sample. The sample was PBMCs or T cells enriched from blood (not recorded which). These receptors all come from a young woman who had recovered from COVID-19.

The chain uses TRBV7-9 and TRBJ2-6, with a tentative D call TRBD1 (9 bases). V was pared by 6 bases and J by 2 bases, with 17 bases between. This CDR3 is built from 17 residues. Germline CDR1 SEHNR, CDR2 FQNEAQ (reference sequence). The CDR3 spells CASRAGQGLAGANVLTF. CDR3 nucleotides: TGTGCCAGCAGGGCGGGACAGGGACTAGCTGGGGCCAACGTCCTGACTTTC.

The V and J genes are TRBV6-5 and TRBJ2-7; 11 positions agree with TRBD2. Germline V lookup: CDR1 MNHEY, CDR2 SVGAGI. This CDR3 spans 15 amino acids. The V and J ends lost 6 bases and 5 bases, in that order; junction bases with no gene match: 9. The CDR3 coding sequence is TGTGCCAGCAGCCACTTAGCGGGGGGGTCCCACGAGCAGTACTTC. Translated: CASSHLAGGSHEQYF.

The rearrangement uses TRBV24-1 and TRBJ1-2; possible D gene TRBD1, 6 bases. The CDR3 loop spans 13 amino acids. From germline, CDR1 is KGHDR and CDR2 SFDVKD. In DNA form, the CDR3 reads TGTGTAAAGATGGGTATCAGGGGCAGGGGCTACACCTTC. Translating gives CVKMGIRGRGYTF.

The V and J genes are TRBV12-3 or TRBV12-4 and TRBJ1-2; D gene ambiguous. The CDR3 totals 13 residues. The ends were cut back, 3 bases at V and 4 bases at J, with 9 bases in the middle. The CDR3 region is CASSFGTFYGYTF. CDR3 nucleotide sequence: TGTGCCAGCAGTTTCGGTACTTTCTATGGCTACACCTTC.

The chain joins TRBV5-5 to TRBJ2-3, with a tentative D call TRBD2 (5 bases). This CDR3 contains 12 residues. Per the germline V gene, CDR1 is SGHKS and CDR2 is YYEKEE (reference sequence). The V end lost 5 bases, the J end lost 6 bases, and 10 bases lay between the germline ends. CDR3: CASRDPGDTQYF. The CDR3 region has the DNA TGTGCCAGCAGGGACCCGGGGGATACGCAGTATTTT. The whole variable domain, filled in from reference TRBV5-5 and TRBJ2-3, reads DAGVTQSPTHLIKTRGQQVTLRCSPISGHKSVSWYQQVLGQGPQFIFQYYEKEERGRGNFPDRFSARQFPNYSSELNVNALLLGDSALYLCASRDPGDTQYFGPGTRLTVL.

The genes are TRBV19 and TRBJ2-5, with 7 bases fitting TRBD1. The ends lost 3 bases at V and 1 base at J; junction bases unmatched: 2. The germline gives CDR1 LNHDA, CDR2 SQIVND (reference sequence). The CDR3 totals 14 residues. CDR3 nucleotide sequence: TGTGCCAGTAGTATTGGACAGGCCCAAGAGACCCAGTACTTC. It translates to CASSIGQAQETQYF.

The CDR3 DNA reads TGTGCCAGCAGCTTAGCAAGGGAGTCGGTTGAAAAACTGTTTTTT. Protein: CASSLARESVEKLFF. The chain recombines TRBV11-2 with TRBJ1-4; D gene ambiguous. The V gene lost 1 base and the J gene lost 7 bases, with 13 bases spanning the gap. The germline CDR1 and CDR2 sequences are SGHAT and FQNNGV. This CDR3 is 15 amino acids long.

The V call is TRBV6-2 or TRBV6-3, the J call TRBJ1-2; TRBD1 might be the D (6 bases). Germline V gives CDR1 MNHEY, CDR2 SVGEGT. The CDR3 totals 12 residues. V lost 2 bases to trimming and J lost 8 bases, with 9 bases between them. DNA of the CDR3: TGTGCCAGCAGTTACAGGCAGGGGGGCTACACCTTC. Translating it yields CASSYRQGGYTF.

This chain connects TRBV2 to TRBJ1-5; D perhaps matches TRBD1 (5 bases). V was pared by 8 bases and J by 7 bases, with 15 bases between. Germline CDR1 and CDR2: SNHLY and FYNNEI. This CDR3 region has 13 residues. CDR3 nucleotides: TGTGCCAGCCATGGGGGGAGGGGACAGCCCCAGCATTTT. Translated: CASHGGRGQPQHF.

This clone has only one observation. The V call is TRBV7-9, the J call TRBJ1-2; D not certain. The CDR3 sequence is 14 residues long. V was pared by 2 bases and J by 2 bases, with 9 bases between. CDR1 and CDR2 (germline): SEHNR, FQNEAQ (reference sequence). The CDR3 DNA sequence: TGTGCCAGCAGCTTAAATGCGGAAAACTATGGCTACACCTTC. Translated, it gives CASSLNAENYGYTF.

V usage is TRBV28 and J usage is TRBJ1-2; D is uncertain. CDR3 length: 13 residues. Trimming left V 4 bases short and J 7 bases short, with 13 bases between. Germline V gives CDR1 MDHEN, CDR2 SYDVKM. CDR3 nucleotide sequence: TGTGCCAGCAGTTCTATCTATCCGGGTGGCTACACCTTC. It yields the protein CASSSIYPGGYTF.